This TCR beta chain was observed in a study of CD8 T cells in ankylosing spondylitis. Germline loops: CDR1 DFQATT, CDR2 SNEGSKA (reference sequence). V lost 3 bases and J lost 2, with 14 bases in between. The CDR3 is made up of 15 amino acids. MiXCR, run by TCRdb on the 5' RACE reads, gives a single entry per CDR3 protein. The sample holds 250,000 or so distinct CDR3 sequences, roughly a quarter seen once. This sequence originates from a male donor with ankylosing spondylitis or in good health (not recorded which). Sequencing input: blood, either unsorted or a sorted T cell fraction (not recorded which). The chain carries TRBV20-1 and TRBJ2-1, with D hard to call. The chain's CDR3 is CSASPTKRAYNEQFF. For the CDR3, the DNA is TGCAGTGCTAGTCCAACGAAAAGGGCCTACAATGAGCAGTTCTTC.